This T cell receptor beta chain was found in a study of shared clonotypes between healthy human individuals. On the study more broadly: Per donor, CD8 memory used one plate, CD8 naive used two, CD4 memory used three and CD4 naive used three. Findings and caveats of the study: Memory subsets had estimated richness that was generally smaller than that of naive subsets.

Trimming left V 6 bases short and J 0 bases short, with 9 bases between. The CDR3 is 13 residues long. CDR1 MNHEY and CDR2 SVGAGI come from the germline V gene. As to this clone: Its specificity is unknown. In the same sample, other DNA sequences code for this CDR3.

The table came from immunoSEQ multiplex PCR; TCRdb's copy has only in-frame clones and leaves some out. The table has a few million clones, approximately 92% seen once. The chain recombines TRBV6-5 with TRBJ2-7, with a possible D match to TRBD2 (5 bases). The sample consisted of naive CD4+ T cells sorted from blood. Noted subset: CD45RA+ positively selected. The receptor was derived from a man younger than 30 in good health. CDR3 in amino acids: CASRPGSSYEQYF. CDR3 nucleotides: TGTGCCAGCAGGCCGGGGTCCTCCTACGAGCAGTACTTC.